This T cell receptor beta chain is drawn from a study of CD8 T cells in Susac syndrome. This CDR3 has 16 amino acids. Germline V gene lookup returns CDR1 MNHEY and CDR2 SMNVEV (reference sequence). V was clipped by 0 bases and J by 3 bases; unmatched bases: 4. Random hexamers primed reverse transcription of about 0.5 to 1 ug RNA. With immunoSEQ multiplex PCR, TCR beta CDR3 was amplified across 54 Vbeta and 13 Jbeta. A single record per CDR3 protein comes from TCRdb applying MiXCR to the immunoSEQ multiplex PCR reads. The data hold more than 130,000 distinct CDR3 sequences, with approximately 95% observed a single time. This clonotype was seen only once. From blood CD8+ and CD4+ T cells, the TCR beta chain was sequenced. Healthy donors matched for age and sex were used as controls. Negative isolation yielded CD4+ and CD8+ T cells, and FACS enriched TEMRA cells.

This TCR came from a human donor in good health. This chain uses TRBV27 with TRBJ2-1, with 8 bases lining up with TRBD2. The sample taken for sequencing was CD8+ T cells from PBMCs. The CDR3 DNA is TGTGCCAGCAGTTTATCTAGCGGGATTTACTACAATGAGCAGTTCTTC. It is translated as CASSLSSGIYYNEQFF.